Below are 10 T cell receptor beta chains sequenced from a single sample in a study of identical twins' blood T cells. TCRdb reprocessed the 5' RACE reads with MiXCR, giving one entry per CDR3 protein. The repertoire has 350,000 to 450,000 distinct CDR3 sequences, 28% of them found once; the top ten carry 6.1%. The sample consisted of PBMCs. These receptors came from a woman aged 18-49 years in good health.

The genes are TRBV9 and TRBJ2-1; perhaps TRBD2 as D (7 bases). Germline CDR1 SGDLS, CDR2 YYNGEE. The CDR3 is 12 amino acids. Between the trimmed V and J ends, which lost 0 bases and 14 bases, there was a span of 12 bases. The CDR3 coding sequence is TGTGCCAGCAGCGTAGAGGGGGGGCGGGAGTTCTTC. This gives the protein CASSVEGGREFF.

This clonotype was seen repeatedly, ten times or more. The chain combines TRBV20-1 with TRBJ1-2, with TRBD1 identical over 8 bases. The CDR3 has 14 amino acids. V shed 5 bases and J 7 bases; nucleotides not matched to a gene: 12. The V gene's germline CDR1 is DFQATT and CDR2 SNEGSKA (reference sequence). The CDR3 region is CSASLPGQEFGYTF. CDR3 coding DNA: TGCAGTGCTTCCCTACCGGGACAGGAATTTGGCTACACCTTC.

This clonotype was counted only a few times. The rearrangement uses TRBV4-3 and TRBJ2-5; tentatively, D is TRBD1 or TRBD2 (6 bases each). V gave up 0 bases and J gave up 5 bases, with 16 bases separating them. The CDR3 is 16 residues long. Per germline, CDR1 LGHNA and CDR2 YSLEER. The CDR3 is CASSQELAQGRETQYF. The CDR3 coding sequence is TGCGCCAGCAGCCAAGAGCTCGCCCAGGGGAGGGAGACCCAGTACTTC.

This clonotype was seen at least ten times. One end of the junction varies from germline; a read error may be responsible. The chain links TRBV11-2 to TRBJ1-1; a weak D match, TRBD1 (5 bases). This CDR3 has 13 residues. Germline V gives CDR1 SGHAT, CDR2 FQNNGV. CDR3 protein: CASSLVMGPDAFF. CDR3 sequence (DNA): TGTGCCAGCAGCTTAGTTATGGGACCTGACGCTTTCTTT.

Regarding this clonotype: A read error may explain this, as a much larger clone is one base away. The rearrangement links TRBV20-1 to TRBJ1-4; 7 nucleotides align to TRBD1. The CDR3 contains 13 residues. The V and J ends lost 4 bases and 4 bases, in that order; junction bases with no gene match: 3. The germline CDR1 and CDR2 sequences are DFQATT and SNEGSKA (reference sequence). The CDR3 region has the DNA TGCAGTGCTACAGGGGGGGATAATGAAAAACTGTTTTTT. Translated, it gives CSATGGDNEKLFF.

This clonotype was counted between two and nine times. This chain joins TRBV20-1 and TRBJ2-1; 9 bases match TRBD2. Germline V gene sequence: CDR1 DFQATT, CDR2 SNEGSKA (reference sequence). The length of the CDR3 is 14 residues. The CDR3 protein is CGSRASGRHNEQFF. In DNA form, the CDR3 reads TGCGGTTCTCGGGCCAGCGGGAGGCACAATGAGCAGTTCTTC.

This rearrangement joins TRBV15 to TRBJ1-3; D is unresolved. The CDR3 sequence is 11 residues long. Trimming stripped 5 bases from V and 3 bases from J, with 2 bases between. Germline V gene data show CDR1 as LNHNV and CDR2 as YYDKDF (reference sequence). CDR3 protein: CATSFGNTIYF. The CDR3 DNA is TGTGCCACCAGCTTTGGAAACACCATATATTTT. Based on the CDR3 plus reference TRBV15 and TRBJ1-3, the full variable domain is DAMVIQNPRYQVTQFGKPVTLSCSQTLNHNVMYWYQQKSSQAPKLLFHYYDKDFNNEADTPDNFQSRRPNTSFCFLDIRSPGLGDTAMYLCATSFGNTIYFGEGSWLTVV.

This clonotype has at least ten counts. In DNA form, the CDR3 reads TGTGCCAGCTCCCCCTATTCGGGAGTGGGGGTCCATGAGCAGTTCTTC. It codes for CASSPYSGVGVHEQFF. This rearrangement joins TRBV18 to TRBJ2-1, with D possibly being TRBD2 (6 bases). The CDR3 covers 16 residues. Germline V lookup: CDR1 KGHSH, CDR2 LQKENI. V lost 6 bases to trimming and J lost 8 bases, with 23 bases between them.

This clonotype appeared a single time. The chain uses TRBV9 and TRBJ1-3; D is uncertain. With 3 bases removed from V and 2 bases from J, the gap between germline ends came to 6 bases. This CDR3 has 13 residues. Per germline, CDR1 SGDLS and CDR2 YYNGEE. CDR3 amino acids: CASSDQTGNTIYF. As DNA, the CDR3 is TGTGCCAGCAGCGATCAGACTGGAAACACCATATATTTT.

This clonotype was counted many times. The gene calls are TRBV10-1 and TRBJ1-2; D is unclear. Germline V gene lookup returns CDR1 WNHNN and CDR2 SYGVQD (reference sequence). V was clipped by 1 base and J by 7 bases, with 10 bases between them. CDR3 length equals 13 residues. CDR3 nucleotide sequence: TGCGCCAGCAGTGAGTACAGATCGTCTGGCTACACCTTC. This encodes CASSEYRSSGYTF.